This TCR beta chain was documented in a study of shared clonotypes between healthy human individuals. Sorted-subset replicate PCRs used approximately 190 ng of genomic DNA. This amount corresponded to 30,000 to 35,000 T cell genomes. TCRdb's copy holds only in-frame clones and misses some; the assay was immunoSEQ multiplex PCR. The table has millions of clones, over 85% seen once. Study-level results: Sampling involved blood alone; tissue repertoires likely differ. Naive subsets generally exceeded memory subsets in estimated richness.

Germline-derived CDR1 and CDR2 are SGDLS and YYNGEE. CDR3 length: 14 amino acids. The V and J ends lost 1 base and 10 bases respectively, with 16 bases between them. Turning to this clone: Its target is not known.

The chain uses TRBV9 and TRBJ2-3; TRBD2 is a possible D gene (9 bases). The sequence was obtained from a man between 18 and 35 years old in good health. The sample taken for sequencing was naive CD4+ T cells sorted from blood. Subset reported: CD45RA+ positively selected. CDR3 nucleotides: TGTGCCAGCAGCGTATCTCTAGCGGGACAGGCGCAGTATTTT. It translates to CASSVSLAGQAQYF. Full variable domain (missing parts from reference TRBV9 and TRBJ2-3): DSGVTQTPKHLITATGQRVTLRCSPRSGDLSVYWYQQSLDQGLQFLIQYYNGEERAKGNILERFSAQQFPDLHSELNLSSLELGDSALYFCASSVSLAGQAQYFGPGTRLTVL.